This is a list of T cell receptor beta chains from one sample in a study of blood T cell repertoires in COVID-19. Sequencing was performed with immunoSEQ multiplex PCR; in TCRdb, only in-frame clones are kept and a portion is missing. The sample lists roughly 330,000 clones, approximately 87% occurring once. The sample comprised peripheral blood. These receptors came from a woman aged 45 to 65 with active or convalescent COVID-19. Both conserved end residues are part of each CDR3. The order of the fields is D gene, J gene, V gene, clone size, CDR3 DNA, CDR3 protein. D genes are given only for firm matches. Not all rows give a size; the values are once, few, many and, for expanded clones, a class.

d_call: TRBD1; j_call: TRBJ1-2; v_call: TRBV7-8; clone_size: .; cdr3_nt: TGTGCCAGCAGCTTAGAGGGGGCGCTGCCTAATGGCTACACCTTC; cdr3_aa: CASSLEGALPNGYTF
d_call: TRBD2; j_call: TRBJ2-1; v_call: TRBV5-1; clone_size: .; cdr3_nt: TGCGCCAGCAGCTTGGGACTAGCGGGGAACAATGAGCAGTTCTTC; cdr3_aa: CASSLGLAGNNEQFF
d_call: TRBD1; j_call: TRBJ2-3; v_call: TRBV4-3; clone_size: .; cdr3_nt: TGCGCCAGCAGCCCCCGGGACAGGGGCACAGATACGCAGTATTTT; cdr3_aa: CASSPRDRGTDTQYF
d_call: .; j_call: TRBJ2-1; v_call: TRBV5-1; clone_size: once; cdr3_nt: TGCGCCAGCAGCTTGTTAGGGAGTTTGAATGAGCAGTTCTTC; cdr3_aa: CASSLLGSLNEQFF
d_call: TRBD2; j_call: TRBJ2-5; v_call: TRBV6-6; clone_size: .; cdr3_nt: TGTGCCAGCAGTATAGGGACTAGCGGACAAGAGACCCAGTACTTC; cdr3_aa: CASSIGTSGQETQYF
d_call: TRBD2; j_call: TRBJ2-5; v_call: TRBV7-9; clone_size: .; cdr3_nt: TGTGCCAGCAGCCGGGGGGGCCTAGAGACCCAGTACTTC; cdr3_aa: CASSRGGLETQYF
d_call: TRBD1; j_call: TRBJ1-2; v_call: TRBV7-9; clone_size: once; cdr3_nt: TGTGCCAGCAGCTTGGTCCAGGGGGCGCAAGGCTACACCTTC; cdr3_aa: CASSLVQGAQGYTF
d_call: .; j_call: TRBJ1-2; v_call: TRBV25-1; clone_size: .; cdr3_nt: TGTGCCAGCAGTGCCCCGGACAGATACTATGGCTACACCTTC; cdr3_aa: CASSAPDRYYGYTF
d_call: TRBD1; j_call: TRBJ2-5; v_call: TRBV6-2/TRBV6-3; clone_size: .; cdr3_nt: TGTGCCAGCAGTTCTGACAGGGTCGTGGCCCAGTACTTC; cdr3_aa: CASSSDRVVAQYF
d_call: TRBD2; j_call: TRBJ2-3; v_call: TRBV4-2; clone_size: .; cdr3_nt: TGTGCCAGCAGCCGAGGGGGACTAGCGGGGGGCTCTAGCACAGATACGCAGTATTTT; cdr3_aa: CASSRGGLAGGSSTDTQYF
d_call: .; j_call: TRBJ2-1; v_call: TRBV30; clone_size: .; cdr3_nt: TGTGCCTGGAGTGTAACCTATTACAATGAGCAGTTCTTC; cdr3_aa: CAWSVTYYNEQFF